This T cell receptor (beta chain) is from a study of T cell responses to AZD1222 COVID-19 vaccine. Data came from immunoSEQ multiplex PCR; TCRdb stores just in-frame clones and leaves some out. The sample lists tens of thousands of clones; roughly 85% were seen once. V was shortened by 5 bases and J by 4 bases, with 9 bases between the two germline ends. This CDR3 is built from 13 residues. CDR1 is LNHDA and CDR2 is SQIVND in the germline V gene (reference sequence). Details on this clone: Its target is not known.

Study-wide points: The repertoires were collected only after the peak T cell response.

This receptor was taken from an adult who received the AZD1222 COVID-19 vaccine. The V gene is TRBV19, the J gene TRBJ1-3; D is perhaps TRBD1 (5 bases). The starting material was peripheral blood, obtained 28 days after the second AZD1222 dose. The CDR3 spells CASSGTAGNTIYF. In DNA form, the CDR3 reads TGTGCCAGTAGTGGGACGGCCGGAAACACCATATATTTT.